This TCR beta chain was sequenced in a study of cytomegalovirus exposure and HLA in healthy donors. The PCR had 60 Vbeta and 13 Jbeta primers. This table comes from immunoSEQ multiplex PCR, and its TCRdb copy is limited to in-frame clones, with some not included. This repertoire shows about 260,000 clones, approximately 85% found once; its top ten account for about 2%. Study conclusions and caveats: Researchers catalogued 150 or so TCR beta chains as cytomegalovirus-associated.

With respect to this clone: Antigen unknown.

J was trimmed by 4 bases and V by 5 bases; bases with no gene match: 8. From germline, CDR1 is MNHEY and CDR2 SMNVEV (reference sequence). The CDR3 totals 14 residues. At the time of sampling, donors were nominally healthy, though unrecorded immune exposures were likely. The chain uses TRBV27 and TRBJ2-7; 7 bases match TRBD1. The sample comprised PBMCs. The sequence was collected from a woman aged 40 to 50 in good health and CMV-seropositive. CDR3 in DNA: TGTGCCAGCAGTCCCAGGACAGGCCCATACGAGCAGTACTTC. Amino acid sequence: CASSPRTGPYEQYF.